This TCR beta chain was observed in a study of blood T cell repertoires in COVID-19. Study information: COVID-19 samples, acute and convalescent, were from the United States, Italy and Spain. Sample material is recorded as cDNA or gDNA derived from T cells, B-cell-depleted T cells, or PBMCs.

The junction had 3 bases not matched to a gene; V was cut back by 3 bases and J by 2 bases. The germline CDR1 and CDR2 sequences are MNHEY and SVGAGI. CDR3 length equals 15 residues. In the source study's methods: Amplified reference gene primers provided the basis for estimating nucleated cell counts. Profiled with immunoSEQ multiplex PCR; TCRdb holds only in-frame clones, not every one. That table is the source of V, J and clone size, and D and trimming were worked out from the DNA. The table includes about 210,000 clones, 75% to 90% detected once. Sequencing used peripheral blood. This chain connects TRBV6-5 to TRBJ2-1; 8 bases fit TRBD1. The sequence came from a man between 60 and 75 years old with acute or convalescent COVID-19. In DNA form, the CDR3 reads TGTGCCAGCAGTTATGGACAGGGCCCCTACAATGAGCAGTTCTTC. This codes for CASSYGQGPYNEQFF.